This T cell receptor beta chain was profiled in a study of T cell changes during pregnancy in multiple sclerosis. Generated by immunoSEQ multiplex PCR, the TCRdb table keeps only in-frame clones and is missing some. The sample has over 50,000 clones, roughly 90% seen once; the top ten hold roughly 2.2%. Germline assignment: CDR1 ENHRY and CDR2 SYGVKD. The CDR3 has 16 residues. V was trimmed by 10 bases and J by 0 bases, leaving 18 bases between them. This sequence originates from a female donor with multiple sclerosis, enrolled in a pregnancy study. The chain couples TRBV10-3 to TRBJ2-2, with TRBD2 as a possible D gene (6 bases). This sample comprised peripheral blood, obtained in the first trimester of pregnancy. CDR3 nucleotides: TGTGCCACGGGGGTCGGGCGTGCCTCGAACACCGGGGAGCTGTTTTTT. Translation: CATGVGRASNTGELFF.